This TCR beta chain was sequenced for a study of blood T cells in healthy people across ages. Study-level points and caveats: Across the age range, TCR beta diversity per million T cells fell in a roughly linear way.

As to this clonotype: No antigen is known for it. A much larger clone is a single base away; this may be a read error.

The authors ran a second PCR of about 6 to 11 cycles using a sample-barcoded 5' primer and a J-beta primer mix. TCRdb used MiXCR to reprocess the 5' RACE reads, holding one entry per CDR3 protein. This table holds fewer than 800,000 distinct CDR3 sequences, about 30% found once. The germline gives CDR1 MNHEY, CDR2 SVGEGT. The V end lost 6 bases, the J end lost 7 bases, and 34 bases lay between the germline ends. This CDR3 region has 19 residues. Sequencing input: blood. The chain employs TRBV6-2 or TRBV6-3 and TRBJ2-7; a weak D match, TRBD2 (7 bases). This receptor was obtained from an elderly woman in good health. The CDR3 loop is CASRTDSGLQRGGGTEQYF. Written as DNA, the CDR3 is TGTGCCAGCAGGACGGACTCGGGACTCCAGAGGGGGGGAGGGACTGAGCAGTACTTC.